The text below deals with one TCR beta chain. Sequencing used immunoSEQ multiplex PCR; TCRdb keeps in-frame clones, though not all of them. In the table there are about 88,000 clones, about four fifths of which are singletons. The data originate from a study of cytomegalovirus exposure and HLA in healthy donors. CDR1 is GTSNPN and CDR2 is SVGIG in the germline V gene (reference sequence). The CDR3 runs to 13 residues. Germline trimming cut 5 bases from V and 5 bases from J; bases unmatched to any gene: 3. The chain recombines TRBV30 with TRBJ1-4, with 9 nucleotides matching TRBD1. The TCR sequence derives from a woman in her late teens or twenties in good health and CMV-seropositive. The sample comprised PBMCs. Here the CDR3 reads CAWGTGPNEKLFF. The DNA for the CDR3 is TGTGCCTGGGGGACAGGGCCAAATGAAAAACTGTTTTTT.